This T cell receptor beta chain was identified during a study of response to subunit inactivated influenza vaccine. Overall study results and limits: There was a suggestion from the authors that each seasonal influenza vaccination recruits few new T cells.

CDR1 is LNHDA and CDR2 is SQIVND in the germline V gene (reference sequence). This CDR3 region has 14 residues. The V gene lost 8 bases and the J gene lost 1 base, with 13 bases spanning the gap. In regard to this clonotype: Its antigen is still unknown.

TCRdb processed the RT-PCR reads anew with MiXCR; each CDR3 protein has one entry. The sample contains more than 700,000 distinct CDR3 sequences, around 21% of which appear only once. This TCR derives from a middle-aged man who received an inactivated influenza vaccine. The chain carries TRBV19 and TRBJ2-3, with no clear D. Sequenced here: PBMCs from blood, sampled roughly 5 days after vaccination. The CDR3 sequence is CASQRSRGTDTQYF. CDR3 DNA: TGTGCCAGTCAAAGGAGTAGGGGCACAGATACGCAGTATTTT.